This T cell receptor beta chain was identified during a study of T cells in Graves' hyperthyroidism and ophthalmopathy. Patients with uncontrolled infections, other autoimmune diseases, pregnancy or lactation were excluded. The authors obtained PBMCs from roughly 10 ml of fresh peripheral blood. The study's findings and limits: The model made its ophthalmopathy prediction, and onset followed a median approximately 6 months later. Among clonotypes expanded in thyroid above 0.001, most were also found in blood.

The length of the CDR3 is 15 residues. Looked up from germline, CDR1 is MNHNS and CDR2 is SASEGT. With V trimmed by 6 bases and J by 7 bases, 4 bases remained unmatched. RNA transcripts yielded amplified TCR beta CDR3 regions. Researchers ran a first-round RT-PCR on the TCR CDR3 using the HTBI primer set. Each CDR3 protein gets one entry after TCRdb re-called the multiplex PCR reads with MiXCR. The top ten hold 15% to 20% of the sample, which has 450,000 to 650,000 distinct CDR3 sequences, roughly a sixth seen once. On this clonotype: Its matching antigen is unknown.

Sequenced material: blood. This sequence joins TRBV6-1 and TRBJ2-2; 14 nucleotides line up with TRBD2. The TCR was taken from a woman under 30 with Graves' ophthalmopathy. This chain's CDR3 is CASRTSGRAVGELFF. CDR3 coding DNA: TGTGCCAGCAGGACTAGCGGGAGGGCCGTCGGGGAGCTGTTTTTT.